The T cell receptor beta chain described here comes from a study of T cell repertoires in cytomegalovirus infection. The overall study: In public TCR beta signatures, there were indications of both CMV infection and matching HLA type. Study-wide results and limits: CMV carriers having the relevant HLA were flagged by cumulative public TCR beta family frequency. CMV-specific HLA-C-restricted TCR beta clonotypes dominated the ex vivo response.

CDR3 size: 14 residues. Trimming shortened V by 1 base and J by 7 bases, and 16 bases separated the two germline ends. Germline-derived CDR1 and CDR2 are DFQATT and SNEGSKA (reference sequence). This clonotype was observed many times. Its antigen is not identified. TCRdb reanalysed the reads using MiXCR and keeps one entry per CDR3 protein. The data show approximately 550,000 distinct CDR3 sequences, with approximately 16% seen just once and 20% to 30% held by the top ten. The sequence was obtained from a human donor in good health (CMV status not recorded). Some clones in this sample may be carry-over from other donors' samples. The chain couples TRBV20-1 to TRBJ1-1, with D possibly TRBD1 on 6 matching bases. Sequenced: CD8+ T cells from PBMCs. This chain's CDR3 is CSARGQAGIDEAFF. DNA for the CDR3: TGCAGTGCTAGAGGACAGGCTGGTATCGATGAAGCTTTCTTT.